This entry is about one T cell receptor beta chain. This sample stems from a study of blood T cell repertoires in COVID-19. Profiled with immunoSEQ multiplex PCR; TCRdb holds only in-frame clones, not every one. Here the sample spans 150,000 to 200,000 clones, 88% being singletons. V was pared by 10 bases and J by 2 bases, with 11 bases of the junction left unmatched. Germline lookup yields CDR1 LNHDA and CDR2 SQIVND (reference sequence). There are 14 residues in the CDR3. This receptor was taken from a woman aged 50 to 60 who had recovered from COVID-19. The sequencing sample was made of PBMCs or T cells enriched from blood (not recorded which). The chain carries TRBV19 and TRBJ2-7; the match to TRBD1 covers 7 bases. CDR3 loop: CATRGNTGPYEQYF. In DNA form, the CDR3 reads TGTGCCACCAGGGGGAACACAGGACCCTACGAGCAGTACTTC.